Each of the 6 T cell receptor beta chains below was sequenced from the same sample in a study of T cells after yellow fever vaccination. From the 5' RACE reads, TCRdb called clonotypes with MiXCR, one entry per CDR3 protein. The repertoire includes around 140,000 distinct CDR3 sequences, 6.6% of them detected once, and more than 0.55% sits in the top ten. Sequences were derived from CD4+ T cells sorted from PBMCs, sampled 10 days after the yellow fever booster vaccination. These receptors all stem from a young man who received the YFV17D yellow fever vaccine.

This clonotype was seen repeatedly, ten times or more. This chain connects TRBV30 to TRBJ2-1; 9 bases are a match to TRBD2. Germline V gives CDR1 GTSNPN, CDR2 SVGIG (reference sequence). This CDR3 contains 14 residues. Trimming removed 2 bases from V and 9 bases from J; junction bases left unmatched: 8. CDR3 sequence: CAWSPALAGGEQFF. In DNA, the CDR3 is TGTGCCTGGAGTCCTGCACTAGCGGGCGGTGAGCAGTTCTTC.

This clonotype occurred many times. This chain uses TRBV24-1 with TRBJ1-2; D gene uncertain. The germline V gene encodes CDR1 KGHDR and CDR2 SFDVKD. The CDR3 sequence is 12 residues long. V dropped 0 bases and J dropped 10 bases, with 8 bases sitting between them. In nucleotides, the CDR3 is TGTGCCACCAGTGATTTGGGCACCCACTACACCTTC. This translates into CATSDLGTHYTF.

Many counts were recorded for this clonotype. The CDR3 region has the DNA TGTGCCAGCAGTCGGGGACAGGGACCCTACGAGCAGTACTTC. Protein: CASSRGQGPYEQYF. The chain employs TRBV12-3 or TRBV12-4 and TRBJ2-7; 9 bases line up with TRBD1. Trimming removed 5 bases from V and 2 bases from J; junction bases left unmatched: 4. This CDR3 has 14 residues.

Many counts were recorded for this clonotype. This chain connects TRBV7-9 to TRBJ2-1; 10 bases fit TRBD2. The CDR3 runs 15 residues. V shed 4 bases, J shed 4 bases, and the junction held 4 bases outside the gene matches. Germline CDR1 SEHNR, CDR2 FQNEAQ (reference sequence). The CDR3 DNA follows: TGTGCCAGCAGCTGGCCACTAGCGGGGTACAATGAGCAGTTCTTC. This encodes CASSWPLAGYNEQFF. Full variable domain (outside the CDR3, taken from reference TRBV7-9 and TRBJ2-1): DTGVSQNPRHKITKRGQNVTFRCDPISEHNRLYWYRQTLGQGPEFLTYFQNEAQLEKSRLLSDRFSAERPKGSFSTLEIQRTEQGDSAMYLCASSWPLAGYNEQFFGPGTRLTVL.

This clonotype was detected many times. The chain is built from TRBV4-2 and TRBJ2-5, with 12 positions matching TRBD2. The CDR3 is 15 amino acids. Germline CDR1 is LGHNA and CDR2 is YNFKEQ. Trimming removed 4 bases from V and 2 bases from J; junction bases left unmatched: 2. In nucleotides, the CDR3 is TGTGCCAGCAGCCCCGGACTAGCGGGACAAGAGACCCAGTACTTC. It encodes CASSPGLAGQETQYF.

This clonotype was observed at least ten times. The rearrangement links TRBV20-1 to TRBJ1-3, with TRBD1 as a possible D gene (6 bases). This CDR3 is 14 amino acids long. Per germline, CDR1 DFQATT and CDR2 SNEGSKA (reference sequence). The ends were cut back, 2 bases at V and 0 bases at J, with 8 bases in the middle. CDR3 loop: CSARTGSSGNTIYF. The CDR3, as DNA: TGCAGTGCTAGAACAGGGAGCTCTGGAAACACCATATATTTT.